This TCR beta chain was recovered during a study of cytomegalovirus exposure and HLA in healthy donors. The method was immunoSEQ multiplex PCR; TCRdb's version includes in-frame clones alone and lacks a portion of them. The sample has 78,000 or so clones; about 95% are singletons. CDR1 and CDR2 (germline): MNHEY, SVGAGI. The CDR3 is 14 residues long. After removal of 0 bases from V and 11 bases from J, the junction contained 3 bases not matched to a gene. This receptor was obtained from a man in his late teens or twenties in good health and CMV-seropositive. This chain joins TRBV6-5 and TRBJ2-1; TRBD2 aligns across 11 bases. The sequenced sample was PBMCs. The CDR3 loop reads CASSYSTSGDQQFF. The CDR3 coding sequence is TGTGCCAGCAGTTACTCGACTAGCGGGGACCAGCAGTTCTTC.